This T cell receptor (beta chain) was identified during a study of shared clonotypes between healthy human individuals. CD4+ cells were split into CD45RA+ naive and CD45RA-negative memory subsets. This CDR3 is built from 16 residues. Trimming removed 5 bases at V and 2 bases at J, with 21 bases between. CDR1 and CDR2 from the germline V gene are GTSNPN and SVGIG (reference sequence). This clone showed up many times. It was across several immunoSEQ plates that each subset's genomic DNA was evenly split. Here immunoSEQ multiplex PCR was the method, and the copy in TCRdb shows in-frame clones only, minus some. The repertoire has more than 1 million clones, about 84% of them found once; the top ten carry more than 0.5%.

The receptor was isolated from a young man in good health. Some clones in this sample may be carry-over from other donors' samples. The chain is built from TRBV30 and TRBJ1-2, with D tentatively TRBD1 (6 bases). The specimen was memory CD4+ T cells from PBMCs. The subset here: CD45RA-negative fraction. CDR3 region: CAWLPWGGLLNYGYTF. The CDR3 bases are TGTGCCTGGCTCCCTTGGGGGGGGCTCCTAAACTATGGCTACACCTTC.